This T cell receptor (beta chain) emerged from a study of regulatory T cells in long-lasting Graves disease. Both iRepertoire HTBI primers and Arm-PCR of CDR3 regions were used to build the TCR beta libraries. TCRdb re-derived calls from the multiplex PCR reads in MiXCR, one entry per CDR3 protein. Of around 360,000 distinct CDR3 sequences listed, 15% to 20% were seen once; the top ten hold 20% to 25%. Time point specified: newly diagnosed GD, antithyroid drugs for less than 3 months. RNA isolated from PBMCs was used to make the TCR library. Findings and caveats of the study: Favored usage of TRBV28, TRBJ1-2 and TRBJ2-5 was recorded in persistent disease. Persistent Graves' patients showed less TCR diversity than newly diagnosed ones.

As for this clonotype: Its antigen is currently unknown.

There are 14 residues in the CDR3. V was pared by 2 bases and J by 2 bases, with 9 bases between. Germline CDR1 reads MNHEY; CDR2 reads SVGAGI. These same records also appear under a second study, on T cells in Graves' hyperthyroidism and ophthalmopathy.

Sample: peripheral blood mononuclear cells (PBMCs), taken at new diagnosis, from a patient treated with antithyroid drugs. The TCR originated in a woman aged 18-30 years with Graves disease. V usage is TRBV6-5 and J usage is TRBJ1-2; TRBD1 is a possible D gene (6 bases). CDR3 amino acids: CASSYRGGNYGYTF. CDR3 DNA sequence: TGTGCCAGCAGTTACAGGGGGGGAAACTATGGCTACACCTTC.